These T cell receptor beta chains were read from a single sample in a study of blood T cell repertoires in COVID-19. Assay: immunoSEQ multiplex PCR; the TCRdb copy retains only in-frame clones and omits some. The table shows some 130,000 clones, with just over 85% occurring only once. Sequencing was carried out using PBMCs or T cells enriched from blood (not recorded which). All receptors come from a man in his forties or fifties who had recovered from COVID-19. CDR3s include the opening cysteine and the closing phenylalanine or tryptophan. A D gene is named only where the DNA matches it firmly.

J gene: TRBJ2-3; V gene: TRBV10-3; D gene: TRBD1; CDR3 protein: CAISDPDRTDTQYF
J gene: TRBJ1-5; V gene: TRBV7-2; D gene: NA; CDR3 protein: CASSLGSRGGQPQHF
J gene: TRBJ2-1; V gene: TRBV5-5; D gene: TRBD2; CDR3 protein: CASSRTSGGYEQFF
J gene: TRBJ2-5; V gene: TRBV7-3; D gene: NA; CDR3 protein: CASNEGGPEGPQYF
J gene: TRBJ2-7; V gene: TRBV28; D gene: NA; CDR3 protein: CASSPIKGGLSYEQYF
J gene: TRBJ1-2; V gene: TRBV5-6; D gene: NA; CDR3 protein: CASSRRQHRLNYGYTF
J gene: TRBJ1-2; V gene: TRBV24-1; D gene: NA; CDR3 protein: CATSGRAGVHGYTF
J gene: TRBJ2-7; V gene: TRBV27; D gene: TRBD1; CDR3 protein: CASSAGQGFGYEQYF
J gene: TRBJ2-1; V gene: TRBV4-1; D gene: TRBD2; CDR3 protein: CASSQRLSSGGSYNEQFF
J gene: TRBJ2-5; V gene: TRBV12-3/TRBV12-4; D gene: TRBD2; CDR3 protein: CASSLLAGKTQYF
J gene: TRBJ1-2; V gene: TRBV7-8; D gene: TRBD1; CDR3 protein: CASSLSPGTGGGYTF
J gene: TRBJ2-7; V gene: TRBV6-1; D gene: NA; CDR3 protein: CASSETGRGEQYF
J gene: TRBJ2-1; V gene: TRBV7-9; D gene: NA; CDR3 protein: CASRASVGGNEQFF
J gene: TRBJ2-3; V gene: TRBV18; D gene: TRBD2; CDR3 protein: CASSPLSLAGLLDTDTQYF
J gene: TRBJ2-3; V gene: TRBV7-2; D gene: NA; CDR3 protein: CASSLGPADTQYF
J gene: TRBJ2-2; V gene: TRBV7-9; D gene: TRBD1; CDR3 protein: CASRETGLSGELFF
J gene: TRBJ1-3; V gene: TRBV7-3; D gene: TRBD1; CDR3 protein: CASSLTDRASSGNTIYF
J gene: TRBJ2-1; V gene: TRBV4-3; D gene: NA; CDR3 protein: CASSQEGAGLFYNEQFF
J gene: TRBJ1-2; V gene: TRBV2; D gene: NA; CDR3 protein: CASTRMRDLKGYTF
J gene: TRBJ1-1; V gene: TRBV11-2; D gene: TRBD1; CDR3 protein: CASSPGQLNTEAFF
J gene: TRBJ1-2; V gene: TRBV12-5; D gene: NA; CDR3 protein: CASGSRGGYTF
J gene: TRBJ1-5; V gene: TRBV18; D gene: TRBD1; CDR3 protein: CASSDGQGVGQPQHF
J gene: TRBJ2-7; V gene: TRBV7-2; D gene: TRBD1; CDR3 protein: CASTPNRQGASYEQYF
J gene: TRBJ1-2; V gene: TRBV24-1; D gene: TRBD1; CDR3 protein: CATSDPQGRGGYTF
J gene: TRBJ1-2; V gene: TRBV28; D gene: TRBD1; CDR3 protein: CATSGGWDGYTF
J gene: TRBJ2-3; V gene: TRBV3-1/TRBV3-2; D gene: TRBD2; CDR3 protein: CASSHRGGMTDTQYF
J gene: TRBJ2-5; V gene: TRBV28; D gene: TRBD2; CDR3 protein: CASRVLAGRFQYF
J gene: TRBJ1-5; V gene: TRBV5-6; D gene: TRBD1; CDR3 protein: CASSLQGAHQPQHF
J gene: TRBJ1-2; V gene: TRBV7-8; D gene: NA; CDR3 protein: CASSFNRENGYTF
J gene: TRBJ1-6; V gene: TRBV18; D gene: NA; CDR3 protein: CASSPPSGQPSPLHF
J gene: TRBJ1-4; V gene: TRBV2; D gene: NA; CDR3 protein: CASSGGDGEKLFF
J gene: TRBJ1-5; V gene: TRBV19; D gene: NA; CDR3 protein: CASSILPGPLHF
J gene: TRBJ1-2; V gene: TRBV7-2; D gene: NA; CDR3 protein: CASSQTPGPGMIRTF
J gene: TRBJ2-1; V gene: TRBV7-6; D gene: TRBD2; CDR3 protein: CASSSQRGKEFF
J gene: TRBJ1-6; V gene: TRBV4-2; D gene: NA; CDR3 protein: CASSQSPGGGSYNSPLHF
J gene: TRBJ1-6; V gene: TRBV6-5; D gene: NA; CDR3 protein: CASRRAESPLHF
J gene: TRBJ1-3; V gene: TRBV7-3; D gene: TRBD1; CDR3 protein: CASSPGGPGNTIYF
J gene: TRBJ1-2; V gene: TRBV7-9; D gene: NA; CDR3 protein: CASSSTRGAYGYTF
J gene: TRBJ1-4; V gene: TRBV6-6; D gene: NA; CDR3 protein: CASNGPDEKLFF
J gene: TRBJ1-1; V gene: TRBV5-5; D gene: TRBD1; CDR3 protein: CASSRGTDTEAFF
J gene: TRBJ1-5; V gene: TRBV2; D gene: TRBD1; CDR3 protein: CASRGTGGFQPQHF
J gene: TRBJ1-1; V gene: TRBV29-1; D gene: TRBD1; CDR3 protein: CSVGGQGPEAFF
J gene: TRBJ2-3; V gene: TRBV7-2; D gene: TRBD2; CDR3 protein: CASSLAALAGAAGTQYF
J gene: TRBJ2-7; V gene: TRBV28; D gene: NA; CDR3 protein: CASSSSVYEQYF
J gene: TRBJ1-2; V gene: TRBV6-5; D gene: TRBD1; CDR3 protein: CASSPTGNYGYTF
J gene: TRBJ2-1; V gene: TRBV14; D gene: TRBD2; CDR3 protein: CASSHLPSGSPRRIFEQFF
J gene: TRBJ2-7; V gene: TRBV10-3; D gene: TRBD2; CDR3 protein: CAIRSGTSGKHSYEQYF
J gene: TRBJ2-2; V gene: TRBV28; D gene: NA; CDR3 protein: CASSLGQFTGELFF